This T cell receptor beta chain was identified during a study of post-analysis software for immune sequencing data. Study at large: The disease courses covered relapsing-remitting, secondary progressive and progressive-relapsing multiple sclerosis. Findings and caveats of the study: The authors found that F measure strongly co-clustered same-batch samples. Compared with controls, patients had more of five TRBV segments, including TRBV5-6, TRBV5-1 and TRBV20-1. The normalized Chao1 diversity of multiple sclerosis patients was significantly lower than that of controls.

Prepared libraries of TCR beta cDNA carried unique molecular identifiers. About 500,000 cDNA molecules were obtained per 1 to 10 million input T cells. TCRdb passed the PCR reads through MiXCR, listing each CDR3 protein once. Counted here are under 200,000 distinct CDR3 sequences, roughly 30% occurring once; the ten biggest clones make up more than 3%. Germline values: CDR1 MNHEY, CDR2 SVGAGI. The CDR3 totals 13 residues. Trimming pared 8 bases from V and 4 bases from J, leaving 14 bases between. In this sample, this clonotype turned up many times. No antigen is known for it. The sequenced sample consisted of blood. The source of this sequence is a girl aged 2-17 years with multiple sclerosis. The V call is TRBV6-5, the J call TRBJ2-5; D possibly corresponds to TRBD2 (6 bases). This CDR3 is CASANGGAETQYF. CDR3 DNA: TGTGCCAGCGCTAACGGGGGAGCAGAGACCCAGTACTTC.